Sequencing of this T cell receptor beta chain was carried out in a study of T-cell memory formation after mild COVID-19. Whole-study results and caveats: Some responding clones appeared in pre-infection memory, suggesting cross-reactive memory joined. Clones contracting over day 15 to 85 were CD4/CD8 balanced, with later expanders leaning CD4+. Contracting CD4+ clones sat mainly in CM and EM; CD8+ in EMRA.

Employing constant-segment primers, 5'RACE generated TCR alpha and TCR beta cDNA libraries bearing sample barcodes and UMIs. TCRdb fed the 5' RACE reads into MiXCR, producing one record per CDR3 protein. Of some 150,000 distinct CDR3 sequences in the sample, 15% to 20% were seen once. Trimming removed 6 bases from V and 1 base from J; junction bases left unmatched: 10. Germline CDR1 reads DFQATT; CDR2 reads SNEGSKA (reference sequence). The length of the CDR3 is 16 residues. This clonotype showed up many times. Its antigen is unidentified. The rearrangement uses TRBV20-1 and TRBJ2-3; 10 nucleotides align to TRBD2. The clonotype was recovered from an adult woman who had mild COVID-19 (a few samples of this study predate the infection). Cell type and time point are not known. What was sequenced was PBMCs or a T cell subset sorted from them (not recorded which). CDR3 loop: CSAPKPGTSGTDTQYF. Written as DNA, the CDR3 is TGCAGTGCGCCTAAGCCCGGGACTAGCGGCACAGATACGCAGTATTTT.